This T cell receptor beta chain appears in the sequencing data of a study of blood T cell repertoires in COVID-19. Sequencing was performed with immunoSEQ multiplex PCR; in TCRdb, only in-frame clones are kept and a portion is missing. The table includes 190,000 or so clones, around nine tenths detected once. The source of this sequence is a woman aged 18 to 35 who had recovered from COVID-19. Sequences were obtained from peripheral blood.

CDR3 in DNA: TGTGCCAGCAGACCAACCAGCGGGGAGCTGTTTTTT. Its translation is CASRPTSGELFF. The chain uses TRBV12-3 or TRBV12-4 and TRBJ2-2; D not resolved. CDR3 length equals 12 residues. Trimming took off 6 bases at V and 7 bases at J, with 9 bases between the two ends.